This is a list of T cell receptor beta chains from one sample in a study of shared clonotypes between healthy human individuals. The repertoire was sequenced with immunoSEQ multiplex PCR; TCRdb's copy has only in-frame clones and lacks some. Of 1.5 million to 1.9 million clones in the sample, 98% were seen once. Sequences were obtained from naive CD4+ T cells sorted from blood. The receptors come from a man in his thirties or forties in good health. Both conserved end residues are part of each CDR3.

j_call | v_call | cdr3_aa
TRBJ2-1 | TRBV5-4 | CASSLPLGSAYNEQFF
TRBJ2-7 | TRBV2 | CASRQTVDGTNEQYF
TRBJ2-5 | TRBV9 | CASSAEGGIRKETQYF
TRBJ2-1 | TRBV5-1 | CASSLDGPTYNEQFF
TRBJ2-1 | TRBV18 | CASSPEELAPGFF
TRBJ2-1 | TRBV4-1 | CASSQGLAGVNEQFF
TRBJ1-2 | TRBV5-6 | CASSSVGLGVINYGYTF
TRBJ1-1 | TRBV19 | CASSIVGTHEAFF
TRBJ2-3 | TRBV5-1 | CASSLAVRPSGGTDTQYF
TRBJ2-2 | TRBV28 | CASSLDTGELFF
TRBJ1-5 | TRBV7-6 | CASSSQPKNQPQHF
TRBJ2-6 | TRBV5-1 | CASSSQGGANVLTF
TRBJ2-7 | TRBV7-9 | CASSLYLRESAYEQYF
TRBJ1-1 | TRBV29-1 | CSVERGQGASEAFF
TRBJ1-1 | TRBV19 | CASSAPDRVRSEAFF
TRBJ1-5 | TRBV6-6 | CASSSASVRDQPQHF
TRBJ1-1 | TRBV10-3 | CAISQGTEAFF
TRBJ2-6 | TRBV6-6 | CASTGGLGANVLTF
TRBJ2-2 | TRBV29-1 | CSVLLGGAITGELFF
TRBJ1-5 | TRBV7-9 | CASSRTGSNQPQHF
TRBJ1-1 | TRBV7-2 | CASSLHRDTEAFF
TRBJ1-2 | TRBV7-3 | CASSLAPSPRDYGYTF
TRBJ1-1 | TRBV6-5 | CASGQVPTEAFF
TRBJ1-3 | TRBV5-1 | CASSLAGGFRGNTIYF
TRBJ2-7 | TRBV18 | CASSPRTSGSFGEQYF
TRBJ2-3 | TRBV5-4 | CASSWEVEDTQYF
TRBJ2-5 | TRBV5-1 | CASSLDGRFMGETQYF
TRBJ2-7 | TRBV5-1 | CASKRQGASYEQYF
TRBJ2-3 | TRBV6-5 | CASSYFGGGTDTQYF
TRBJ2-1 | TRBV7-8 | CASSPPTTAFNNEQFF
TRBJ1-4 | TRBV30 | CAWKGDEKLFF
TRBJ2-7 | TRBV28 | CASSLWGTSYEQYF
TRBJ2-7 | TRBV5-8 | CASLPQSFQSYEQYF
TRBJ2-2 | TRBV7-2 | CASSPLFSTGELFF
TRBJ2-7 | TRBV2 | CASTRERRAYEQYF
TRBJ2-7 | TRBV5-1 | CASSLARQGITYEQYF
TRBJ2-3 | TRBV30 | CAWTSWGTDTQYF
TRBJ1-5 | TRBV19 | CASSMRQGSNQPQHF
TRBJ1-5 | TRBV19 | CASSIGPGYQPQHF
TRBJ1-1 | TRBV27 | CASSRLSGGEGEAFF
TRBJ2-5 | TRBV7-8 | CASSLGGPRGETQYF
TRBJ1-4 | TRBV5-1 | CASSYNWGQLQYREKLFF
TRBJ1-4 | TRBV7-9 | CASSLGTGDEKLFF
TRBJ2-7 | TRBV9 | CASSETGFPSYEQYF
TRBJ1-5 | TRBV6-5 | CASSYFQGEGPQHF